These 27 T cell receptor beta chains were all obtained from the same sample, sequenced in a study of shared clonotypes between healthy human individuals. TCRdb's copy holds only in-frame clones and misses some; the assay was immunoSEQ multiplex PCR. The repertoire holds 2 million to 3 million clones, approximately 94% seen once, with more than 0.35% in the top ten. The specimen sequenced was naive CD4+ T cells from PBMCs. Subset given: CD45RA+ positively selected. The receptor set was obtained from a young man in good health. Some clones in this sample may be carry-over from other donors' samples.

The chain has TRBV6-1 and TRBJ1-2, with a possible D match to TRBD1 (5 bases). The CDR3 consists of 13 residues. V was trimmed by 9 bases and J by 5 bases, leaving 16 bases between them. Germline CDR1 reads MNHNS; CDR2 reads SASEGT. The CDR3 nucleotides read TGTGCCAGTGCGGGGGGAATTCTTTATGGCTACACCTTC. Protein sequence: CASAGGILYGYTF.

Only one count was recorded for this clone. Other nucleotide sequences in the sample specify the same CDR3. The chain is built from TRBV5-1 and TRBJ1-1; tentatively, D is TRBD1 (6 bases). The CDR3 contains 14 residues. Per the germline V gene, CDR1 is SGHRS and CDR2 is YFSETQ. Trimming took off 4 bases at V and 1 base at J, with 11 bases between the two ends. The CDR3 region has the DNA TGCGCCAGCAGCCCTAGGACAGCGAACACTGAAGCTTTCTTT. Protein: CASSPRTANTEAFF.

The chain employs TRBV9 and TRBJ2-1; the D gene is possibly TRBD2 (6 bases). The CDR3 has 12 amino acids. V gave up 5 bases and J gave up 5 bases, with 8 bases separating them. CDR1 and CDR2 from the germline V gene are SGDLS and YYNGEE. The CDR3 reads CASSERDNEQFF. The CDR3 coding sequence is TGTGCCAGCAGTGAGCGGGACAATGAGCAGTTCTTC.

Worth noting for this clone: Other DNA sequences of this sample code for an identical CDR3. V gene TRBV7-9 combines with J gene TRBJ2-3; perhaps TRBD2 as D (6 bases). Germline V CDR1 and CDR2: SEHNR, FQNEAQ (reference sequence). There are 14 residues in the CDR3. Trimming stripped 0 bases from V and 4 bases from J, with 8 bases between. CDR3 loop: CASSLARRADTQYF. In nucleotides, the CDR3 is TGTGCCAGCAGCTTAGCGCGGAGGGCAGATACGCAGTATTTT.

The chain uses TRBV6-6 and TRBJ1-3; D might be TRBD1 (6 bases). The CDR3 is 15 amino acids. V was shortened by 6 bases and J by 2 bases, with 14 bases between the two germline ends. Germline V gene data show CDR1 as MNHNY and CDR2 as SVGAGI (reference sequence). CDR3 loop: CASSPQGPTGNTIYF. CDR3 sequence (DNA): TGTGCCAGCAGCCCACAGGGCCCCACTGGAAACACCATATATTTT.

The CDR3 reads CASSLGSSPEAFF. As DNA, the CDR3 is TGCGCCAGCAGCTTGGGATCCAGCCCTGAAGCTTTCTTT. The chain joins TRBV5-1 to TRBJ1-1; no definite D call. The CDR3 is 13 amino acids. V was trimmed by 0 bases and J by 6 bases, leaving 9 bases between them. Germline loops: CDR1 SGHRS, CDR2 YFSETQ.

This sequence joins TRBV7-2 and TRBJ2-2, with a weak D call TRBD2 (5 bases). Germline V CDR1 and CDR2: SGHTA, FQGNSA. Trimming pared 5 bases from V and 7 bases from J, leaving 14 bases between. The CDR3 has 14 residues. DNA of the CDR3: TGTGCCAGCAGCGCCTCTAGGACTCGCGGGGAGCTGTTTTTT. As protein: CASSASRTRGELFF.

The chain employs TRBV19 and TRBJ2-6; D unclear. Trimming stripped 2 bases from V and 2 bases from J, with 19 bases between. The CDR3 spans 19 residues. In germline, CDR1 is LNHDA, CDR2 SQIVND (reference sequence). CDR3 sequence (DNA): TGTGCCAGTAGTATAAAGGACGGCTTAGTACTCGCTGGGGCCAACGTCCTGACTTTC. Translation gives CASSIKDGLVLAGANVLTF.

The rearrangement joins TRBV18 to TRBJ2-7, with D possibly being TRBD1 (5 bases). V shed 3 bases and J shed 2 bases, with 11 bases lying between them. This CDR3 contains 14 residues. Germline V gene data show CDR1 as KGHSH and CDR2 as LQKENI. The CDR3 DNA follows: TGTGCCAGCTCACCGAGCCAGACAGCCTACGAGCAGTACTTC. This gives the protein CASSPSQTAYEQYF.

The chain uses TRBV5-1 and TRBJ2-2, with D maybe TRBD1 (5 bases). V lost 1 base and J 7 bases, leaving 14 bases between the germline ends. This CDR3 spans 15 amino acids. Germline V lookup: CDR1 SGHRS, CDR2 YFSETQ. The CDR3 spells CASSLTAGLGGELFF. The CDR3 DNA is TGCGCCAGCAGCTTGACCGCAGGGTTAGGCGGGGAGCTGTTTTTT. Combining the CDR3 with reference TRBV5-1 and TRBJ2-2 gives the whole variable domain KAGVTQTPRYLIKTRGQQVTLSCSPISGHRSVSWYQQTPGQGLQFLFEYFSETQRNKGNFPGRFSGRQFSNSRSEMNVSTLELGDSALYLCASSLTAGLGGELFFGEGSRLTVL.

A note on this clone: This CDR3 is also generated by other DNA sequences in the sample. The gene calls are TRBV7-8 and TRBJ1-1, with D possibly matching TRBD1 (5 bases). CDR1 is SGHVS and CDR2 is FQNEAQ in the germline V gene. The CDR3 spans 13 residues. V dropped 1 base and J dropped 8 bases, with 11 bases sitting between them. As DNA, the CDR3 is TGTGCCAGCAGCTTAGGGCGGCAGGGAGAAGCTTTCTTT. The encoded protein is CASSLGRQGEAFF.

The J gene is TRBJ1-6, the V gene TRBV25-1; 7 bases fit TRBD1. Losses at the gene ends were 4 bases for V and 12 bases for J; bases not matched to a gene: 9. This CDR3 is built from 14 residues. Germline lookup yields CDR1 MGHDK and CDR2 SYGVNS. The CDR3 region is CASSANWDSQPLHF. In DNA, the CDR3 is TGTGCCAGCAGTGCCAACTGGGACAGTCAACCCCTCCACTTT.

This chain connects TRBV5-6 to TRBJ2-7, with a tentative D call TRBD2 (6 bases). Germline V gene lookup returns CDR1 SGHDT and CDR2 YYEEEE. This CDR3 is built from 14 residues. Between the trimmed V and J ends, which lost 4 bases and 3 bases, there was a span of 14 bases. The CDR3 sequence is CASSRGLINYEQYF. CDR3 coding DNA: TGTGCCAGCAGCCGCGGACTAATCAACTACGAGCAGTACTTC. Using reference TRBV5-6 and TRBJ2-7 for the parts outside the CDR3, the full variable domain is DAGVTQSPTHLIKTRGQQVTLRCSPKSGHDTVSWYQQALGQGPQFIFQYYEEEERQRGNFPDRFSGHQFPNYSSELNVNALLLGDSALYLCASSRGLINYEQYFGPGTRLTVT.

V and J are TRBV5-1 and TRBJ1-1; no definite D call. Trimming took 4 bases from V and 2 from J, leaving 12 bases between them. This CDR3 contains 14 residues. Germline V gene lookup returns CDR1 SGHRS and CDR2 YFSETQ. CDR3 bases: TGCGCCAGCAGCCCGACAAGTTATAACACTGAAGCTTTCTTT. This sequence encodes CASSPTSYNTEAFF.

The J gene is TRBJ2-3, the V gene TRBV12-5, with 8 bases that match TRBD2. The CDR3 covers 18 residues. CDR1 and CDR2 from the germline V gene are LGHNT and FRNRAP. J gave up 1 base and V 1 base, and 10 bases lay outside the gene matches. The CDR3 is CASGLGAAGGIGTDTQYF. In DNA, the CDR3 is TGTGCTAGTGGTTTGGGAGCGGCGGGAGGAATAGGCACAGATACGCAGTATTTT.

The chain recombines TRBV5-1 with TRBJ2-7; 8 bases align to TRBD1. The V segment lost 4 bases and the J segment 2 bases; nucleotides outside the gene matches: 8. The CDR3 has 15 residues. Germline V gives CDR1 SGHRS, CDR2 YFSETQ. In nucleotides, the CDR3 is TGCGCCAGCAGCCGAAGCGACAGGGGTACCTACGAGCAGTACTTC. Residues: CASSRSDRGTYEQYF.

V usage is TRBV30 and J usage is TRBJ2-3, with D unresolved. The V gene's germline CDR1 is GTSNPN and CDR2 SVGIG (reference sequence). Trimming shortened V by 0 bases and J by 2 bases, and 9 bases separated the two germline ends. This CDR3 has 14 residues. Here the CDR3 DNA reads TGTGCCTGGAGTGTACGCCAAATCACAGATACGCAGTATTTT. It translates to CAWSVRQITDTQYF.

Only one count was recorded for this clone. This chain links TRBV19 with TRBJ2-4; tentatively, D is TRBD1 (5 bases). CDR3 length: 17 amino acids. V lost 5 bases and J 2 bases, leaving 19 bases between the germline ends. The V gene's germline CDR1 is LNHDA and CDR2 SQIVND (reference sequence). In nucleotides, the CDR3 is TGTGCCAGTAGTCCCGCTATGCAGGGATTTTCCAAAAACATTCAGTACTTC. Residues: CASSPAMQGFSKNIQYF. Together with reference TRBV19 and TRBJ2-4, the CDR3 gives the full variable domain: DGGITQSPKYLFRKEGQNVTLSCEQNLNHDAMYWYRQDPGQGLRLIYYSQIVNDFQKGDIAEGYSVSREKKESFPLTVTSAQKNPTAFYLCASSPAMQGFSKNIQYFGAGTRLSVL.

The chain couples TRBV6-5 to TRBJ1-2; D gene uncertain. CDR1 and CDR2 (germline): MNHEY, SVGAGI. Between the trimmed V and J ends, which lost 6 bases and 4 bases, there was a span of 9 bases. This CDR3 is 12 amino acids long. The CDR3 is CASREGSYGYTF. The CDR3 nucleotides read TGTGCCAGCAGAGAGGGTAGCTATGGCTACACCTTC.

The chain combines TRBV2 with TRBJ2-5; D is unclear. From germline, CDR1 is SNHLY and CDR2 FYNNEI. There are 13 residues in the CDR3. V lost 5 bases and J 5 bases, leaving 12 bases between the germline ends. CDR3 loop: CASSSYPRETQYF. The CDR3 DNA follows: TGTGCCAGCAGTTCGTATCCGAGGGAGACCCAGTACTTC.

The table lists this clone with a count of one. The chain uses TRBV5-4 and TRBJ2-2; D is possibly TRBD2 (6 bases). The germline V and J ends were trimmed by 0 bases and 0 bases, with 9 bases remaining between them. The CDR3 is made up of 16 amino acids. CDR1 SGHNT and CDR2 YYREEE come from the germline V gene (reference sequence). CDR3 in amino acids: CASSLAGGTNTGELFF. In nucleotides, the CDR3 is TGTGCCAGCAGCTTGGCCGGGGGAACGAACACCGGGGAGCTGTTTTTT.

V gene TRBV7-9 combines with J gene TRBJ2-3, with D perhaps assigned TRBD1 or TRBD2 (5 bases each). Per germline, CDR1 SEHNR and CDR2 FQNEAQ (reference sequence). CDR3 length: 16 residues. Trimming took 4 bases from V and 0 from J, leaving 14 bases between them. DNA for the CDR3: TGTGCCAGCAGCTCCACTAGGGGCCTTAGCACAGATACGCAGTATTTT. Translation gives CASSSTRGLSTDTQYF. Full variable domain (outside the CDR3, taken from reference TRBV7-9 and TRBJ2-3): DTGVSQNPRHKITKRGQNVTFRCDPISEHNRLYWYRQTLGQGPEFLTYFQNEAQLEKSRLLSDRFSAERPKGSFSTLEIQRTEQGDSAMYLCASSSTRGLSTDTQYFGPGTRLTVL.

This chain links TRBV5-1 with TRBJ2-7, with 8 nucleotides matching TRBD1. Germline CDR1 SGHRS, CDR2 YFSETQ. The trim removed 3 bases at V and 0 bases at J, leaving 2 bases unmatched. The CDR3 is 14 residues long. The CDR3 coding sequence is TGCGCCAGCAGCTACGACAGGGGCTCCTACGAGCAGTACTTC. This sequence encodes CASSYDRGSYEQYF.

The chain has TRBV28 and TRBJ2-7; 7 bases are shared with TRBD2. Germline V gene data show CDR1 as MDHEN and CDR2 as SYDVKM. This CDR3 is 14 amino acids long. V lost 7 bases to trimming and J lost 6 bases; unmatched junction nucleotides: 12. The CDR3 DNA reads TGTGCCAGCAATCGGTGGGGGGGTGATGGCGAGCAGTACTTC. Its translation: CASNRWGGDGEQYF.

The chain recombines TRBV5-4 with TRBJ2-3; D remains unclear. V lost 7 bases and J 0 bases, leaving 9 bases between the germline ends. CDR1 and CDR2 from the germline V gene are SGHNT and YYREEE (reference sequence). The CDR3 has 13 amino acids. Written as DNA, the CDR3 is TGTGCCAGCTCCGTCGGGAGCACAGATACGCAGTATTTT. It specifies CASSVGSTDTQYF.

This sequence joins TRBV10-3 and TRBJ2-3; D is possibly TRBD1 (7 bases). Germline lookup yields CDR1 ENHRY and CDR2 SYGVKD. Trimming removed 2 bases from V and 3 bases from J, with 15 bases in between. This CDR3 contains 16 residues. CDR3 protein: CAISERVQGGTDTQYF. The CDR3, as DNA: TGTGCCATCAGTGAGAGAGTGCAGGGGGGAACAGATACGCAGTATTTT.

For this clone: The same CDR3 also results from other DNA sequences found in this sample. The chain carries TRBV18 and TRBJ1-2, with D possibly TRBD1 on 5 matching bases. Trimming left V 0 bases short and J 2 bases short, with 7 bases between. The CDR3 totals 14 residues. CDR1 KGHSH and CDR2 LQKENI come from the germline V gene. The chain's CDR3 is CASSPPGVNYGYTF. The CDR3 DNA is TGTGCCAGCTCACCACCGGGGGTCAACTATGGCTACACCTTC.